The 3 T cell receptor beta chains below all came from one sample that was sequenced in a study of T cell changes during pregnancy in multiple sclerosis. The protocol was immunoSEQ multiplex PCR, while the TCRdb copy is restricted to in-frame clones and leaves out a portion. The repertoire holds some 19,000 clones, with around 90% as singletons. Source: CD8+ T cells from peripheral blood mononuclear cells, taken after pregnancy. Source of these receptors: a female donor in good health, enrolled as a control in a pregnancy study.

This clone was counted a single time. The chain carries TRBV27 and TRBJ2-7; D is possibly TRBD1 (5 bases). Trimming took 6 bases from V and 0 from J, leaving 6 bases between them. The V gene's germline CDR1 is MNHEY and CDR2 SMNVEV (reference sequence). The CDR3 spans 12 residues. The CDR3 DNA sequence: TGTGCCAGCAGCGACAGCTCCTACGAGCAGTACTTC. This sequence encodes CASSDSSYEQYF.

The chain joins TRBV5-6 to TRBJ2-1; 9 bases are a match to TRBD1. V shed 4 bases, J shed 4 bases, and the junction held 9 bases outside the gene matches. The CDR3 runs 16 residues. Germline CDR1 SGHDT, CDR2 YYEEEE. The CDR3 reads CASSRELGQGYNEQFF. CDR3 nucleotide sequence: TGTGCCAGCAGCCGGGAACTGGGACAGGGTTACAATGAGCAGTTCTTC.

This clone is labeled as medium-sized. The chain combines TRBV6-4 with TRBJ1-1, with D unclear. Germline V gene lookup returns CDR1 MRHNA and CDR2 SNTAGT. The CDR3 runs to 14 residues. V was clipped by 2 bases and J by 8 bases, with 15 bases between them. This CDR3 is CASSDGEGQREAFF. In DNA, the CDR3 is TGTGCCAGCAGTGACGGAGAGGGCCAGCGAGAAGCTTTCTTT.